This T cell receptor beta chain was identified in a study of blood T cell repertoires in COVID-19. Turning to the study itself: Sample material is recorded as cDNA or gDNA derived from T cells, B-cell-depleted T cells, or PBMCs.

Adults between about 18 and 95 years of age took part from about 24 US areas. Grouping used clinical history reported by participants in a survey and questionnaire. The study recruited exposed participants who had met a COVID-19 case within 2 weeks before entry. Here immunoSEQ multiplex PCR was the method, and the copy in TCRdb shows in-frame clones only, minus some. The sample carries 150,000 or so clones, around four fifths recorded once. Specimen: PBMCs or T cells enriched from blood (not recorded which). This receptor was obtained from a man between 65 and 85 years old who had been exposed to COVID-19.

This CDR3 is CASSESPGHQNIQYF. The CDR3 DNA reads TGCGCCAGCAGTGAGTCGCCGGGACACCAGAACATTCAGTACTTC. The rearrangement joins TRBV10-1 to TRBJ2-4, with D tentatively TRBD1 (6 bases). Trimming removed 0 bases at V and 7 bases at J, with 13 bases between. Germline V lookup: CDR1 WNHNN, CDR2 SYGVQD (reference sequence). CDR3 length equals 15 residues.